The 12 T cell receptor beta chains below were found in one sample sequenced in a study of T-cell reconstitution after alpha-beta-depleted transplantation in children. Construction of the TCRbeta library involved unique molecular identifiers. TCRdb re-called the PCR reads with MiXCR, one entry per CDR3 protein. The table has about 500,000 distinct CDR3 sequences, less than 35% seen once. The source material was PBMCs from the stem cell graft donor, sampled from the stem cell graft. The receptors were gathered from a human donor who donated a stem cell graft to a child with aplastic anemia.

This clonotype was detected only a few times. This chain joins TRBV19 and TRBJ1-5, with D unresolved. From germline, CDR1 is LNHDA and CDR2 SQIVND (reference sequence). The CDR3 covers 16 residues. V was clipped by 3 bases and J by 4 bases, with 16 bases between them. CDR3: CASSIRRATINQPQHF. The CDR3 coding sequence is TGTGCCAGTAGTATCCGACGGGCAACGATAAATCAGCCCCAGCATTTT. Complete variable domain (other parts from reference TRBV19 and TRBJ1-5): DGGITQSPKYLFRKEGQNVTLSCEQNLNHDAMYWYRQDPGQGLRLIYYSQIVNDFQKGDIAEGYSVSREKKESFPLTVTSAQKNPTAFYLCASSIRRATINQPQHFGDGTRLSIL.

This clonotype was seen a few times. This chain links TRBV29-1 with TRBJ2-7, with D possibly being TRBD1 (6 bases). V gave up 6 bases and J gave up 6 bases, with 12 bases separating them. The CDR3 length is 11 residues. Germline assignment: CDR1 SQVTM and CDR2 ANQGSEA. This CDR3 reads CSVGHRSEQYF. CDR3 in DNA: TGCAGCGTGGGACACAGGTCCGAGCAGTACTTC.

In DNA form, the CDR3 reads TGTGCCAGCAGTTTTCTCCCCCCGGGGGATGAAAAACTGTTTTTT. This gives the protein CASSFLPPGDEKLFF. The chain has TRBV12-3 or TRBV12-4 and TRBJ1-4; the D gene is possibly TRBD1 (5 bases). V was cut by 3 bases and J by 6 bases, with 14 bases left in between. This CDR3 has 15 residues.

The V and J genes are TRBV4-3 and TRBJ1-1; tentatively, D is TRBD1 (5 bases). The CDR3 spans 14 residues. Between the trimmed V and J ends, which lost 5 bases and 2 bases, there was a span of 12 bases. Germline V CDR1 and CDR2: LGHNA, YSLEER. The CDR3 nucleotides are TGCGCCAGCAGCTGGGGACGGCAAAACACTGAAGCTTTCTTT. Protein sequence: CASSWGRQNTEAFF.

The rearrangement uses TRBV5-1 and TRBJ1-4; weak D call: TRBD1 (5 bases). Trimming removed 4 bases at V and 0 bases at J, with 7 bases between. This CDR3 is built from 14 residues. Germline V gives CDR1 SGHRS, CDR2 YFSETQ. As DNA, the CDR3 is TGCGCCAGCAGCCAGACAGCAACTAATGAAAAACTGTTTTTT. Protein: CASSQTATNEKLFF.

This rearrangement joins TRBV10-3 to TRBJ2-3, with D maybe TRBD2 (5 bases). The CDR3 loop spans 14 amino acids. Germline CDR1 reads ENHRY; CDR2 reads SYGVKD. V was cut by 6 bases and J by 0 bases, with 10 bases left in between. CDR3 protein: CAIRLAASTDTQYF. DNA of the CDR3: TGTGCCATCAGGCTAGCAGCTAGCACAGATACGCAGTATTTT.

This clonotype was seen a few times. CDR3: CASSPIPVNNEQFF. The CDR3 DNA reads as TGTGCCAGCAGTCCCATCCCCGTGAATAATGAGCAGTTCTTC. The chain carries TRBV27 and TRBJ2-1, with no clear D. The CDR3 loop spans 14 amino acids. Trimming shortened V by 5 bases and J by 7 bases, and 15 bases separated the two germline ends. Germline V gene sequence: CDR1 MNHEY, CDR2 SMNVEV (reference sequence).

V and J are TRBV11-2 and TRBJ2-1; tentatively, D is TRBD2 (5 bases). V lost 4 bases and J lost 7, with 17 bases in between. Germline-derived CDR1 and CDR2 are SGHAT and FQNNGV. This CDR3 has 15 amino acids. CDR3 nucleotide sequence: TGTGCCAGCAGCTCCCGTGGCCCCACGGGGAATGAGCAGTTCTTC. Translation gives CASSSRGPTGNEQFF.

This clonotype was recorded many times. The CDR3 reads CASSDGDSAHEQFF. Here the CDR3 DNA reads TGTGCCAGCAGTGATGGGGACAGTGCCCATGAGCAGTTCTTC. The rearrangement uses TRBV6-4 and TRBJ2-1; 7 nucleotides agree with TRBD1. Germline assignment: CDR1 MRHNA and CDR2 SNTAGT. With 3 bases clipped from V and 8 bases from J, the junction kept 7 bases outside the gene matches. The CDR3 runs to 14 residues.

The V gene is TRBV6-2 or TRBV6-3, the J gene TRBJ2-1; 11 bases are shared with TRBD2. The CDR3 length is 18 residues. Germline V lookup: CDR1 MNHEY, CDR2 SVGEGT. The junction had 17 bases not matched to a gene; V was cut back by 6 bases and J by 7 bases. CDR3 bases: TGTGCCAGCAGAACCGGGACTAGCGGACCGCTTGGGTGGAATGAGCAGTTCTTC. Translation: CASRTGTSGPLGWNEQFF.

V and J are TRBV7-2 and TRBJ1-6; 7 bases map to TRBD1. This CDR3 has 14 amino acids. The germline gives CDR1 SGHTA, CDR2 FQGNSA. The ends lost 5 bases at V and 4 bases at J; junction bases unmatched: 2. The CDR3 DNA sequence: TGTGCCAGCAGCGGGACAGTATATAATTCACCCCTCCACTTT. Translation: CASSGTVYNSPLHF.

This chain uses TRBV6-5 with TRBJ1-5, with D uncertain. The CDR3 totals 18 residues. The germline V gene encodes CDR1 MNHEY and CDR2 SVGAGI. V lost 2 bases and J lost 2, with 19 bases in between. The CDR3: CASSYGAFRSGGNQPQHF. The CDR3 DNA reads as TGTGCCAGCAGTTACGGAGCTTTCAGGTCAGGAGGCAATCAGCCCCAGCATTTT.